This entry concerns a single T cell receptor beta chain. This clonotype occurred many times. Its binding antigen is unknown. No base quality information exists; no much larger clone differs at one position. Libraries were built with PCR. The listed sequencing device is Illumina HiSeq 2500. To normalize quantification of the TCRbeta repertoire, the TCR libraries were built with molecular barcoding that relied on unique molecular identifiers. TCRdb took the public reads, trimmed them with fastp at Q25, ran MiXCR for clone calling and kept in-frame beta chains. Every distinct CDR3 protein forms one entry, paired with its most common genes and DNA. The sample table shows fewer than 350,000 distinct CDR3 sequences, and about a tenth are seen once. Of the sample, 7.5% is held by the ten largest clones. The treatment or condition label on this specimen signifies: allogeneic hematopoietic cell transplantation with graft depleted of TCRalphabeta T cells and CD19 B cells. TCRalphabeta/CD19-depleted allogeneic hematopoietic cell grafts were given to the transplant recipients, all of whom were children.

The sample originates from a study of T-cell reconstitution after alpha-beta-depleted transplantation in children (dated by TCRdb to between 2015 and 2016). About the investigation overall: Using TCR repertoire profiling, the study followed T-cell immune reconstitution in a quantitative way in children after TCRalphabeta/CD19-depleted allogeneic hematopoietic cell transplantation.

Looking up the germline V gene yields CDR1 SGHRS and CDR2 YFSETQ. The CDR3 measures 13 amino acids from cysteine to phenylalanine. Only the CDR3 part of the read is kept: 39 bases, read in frame from the first base. Relative to germline, V is 4 bases shorter and J is 1 base shorter, with 9 bases between their ends. The study at large found these results: Over the following months the frequencies of hyperexpanded clones went down, and after one year T-cell counts and TCRbeta diversity were mostly credited to newly produced T cells. The apparently early recovery of alphabetaT-cell counts about two months after transplant reportedly depended on only several hundred rapidly expanded clones that came from non-depleted graft cells. In some patients, the high TCRbeta diversity seen at day 60 was put down to recipient T cells and intrathymic progenitors that had survived conditioning.

The rearranged chain carries TRBV5-1 and TRBJ2-7, with a weak D call of TRBD2 (6 bases match). The sequencing here drew on PBMCs, taken before TCRalphabeta/CD19-depleted stem cell transplant. This clonotype originated in a boy under two years old with acute myeloid leukemia, due to receive a stem cell transplant. The CDR3 amino acid sequence is: CASSGGNSYEQYF. The DNA sequence is as follows: TGCGCCAGCAGCGGGGGGAATTCCTACGAGCAGTACTTC. When the CDR3 is completed using the reference TRBV5-1 and TRBJ2-7 genes on either side, the full variable domain is KAGVTQTPRYLIKTRGQQVTLSCSPISGHRSVSWYQQTPGQGLQFLFEYFSETQRNKGNFPGRFSGRQFSNSRSEMNVSTLELGDSALYLCASSGGNSYEQYFGPGTRLTVT.